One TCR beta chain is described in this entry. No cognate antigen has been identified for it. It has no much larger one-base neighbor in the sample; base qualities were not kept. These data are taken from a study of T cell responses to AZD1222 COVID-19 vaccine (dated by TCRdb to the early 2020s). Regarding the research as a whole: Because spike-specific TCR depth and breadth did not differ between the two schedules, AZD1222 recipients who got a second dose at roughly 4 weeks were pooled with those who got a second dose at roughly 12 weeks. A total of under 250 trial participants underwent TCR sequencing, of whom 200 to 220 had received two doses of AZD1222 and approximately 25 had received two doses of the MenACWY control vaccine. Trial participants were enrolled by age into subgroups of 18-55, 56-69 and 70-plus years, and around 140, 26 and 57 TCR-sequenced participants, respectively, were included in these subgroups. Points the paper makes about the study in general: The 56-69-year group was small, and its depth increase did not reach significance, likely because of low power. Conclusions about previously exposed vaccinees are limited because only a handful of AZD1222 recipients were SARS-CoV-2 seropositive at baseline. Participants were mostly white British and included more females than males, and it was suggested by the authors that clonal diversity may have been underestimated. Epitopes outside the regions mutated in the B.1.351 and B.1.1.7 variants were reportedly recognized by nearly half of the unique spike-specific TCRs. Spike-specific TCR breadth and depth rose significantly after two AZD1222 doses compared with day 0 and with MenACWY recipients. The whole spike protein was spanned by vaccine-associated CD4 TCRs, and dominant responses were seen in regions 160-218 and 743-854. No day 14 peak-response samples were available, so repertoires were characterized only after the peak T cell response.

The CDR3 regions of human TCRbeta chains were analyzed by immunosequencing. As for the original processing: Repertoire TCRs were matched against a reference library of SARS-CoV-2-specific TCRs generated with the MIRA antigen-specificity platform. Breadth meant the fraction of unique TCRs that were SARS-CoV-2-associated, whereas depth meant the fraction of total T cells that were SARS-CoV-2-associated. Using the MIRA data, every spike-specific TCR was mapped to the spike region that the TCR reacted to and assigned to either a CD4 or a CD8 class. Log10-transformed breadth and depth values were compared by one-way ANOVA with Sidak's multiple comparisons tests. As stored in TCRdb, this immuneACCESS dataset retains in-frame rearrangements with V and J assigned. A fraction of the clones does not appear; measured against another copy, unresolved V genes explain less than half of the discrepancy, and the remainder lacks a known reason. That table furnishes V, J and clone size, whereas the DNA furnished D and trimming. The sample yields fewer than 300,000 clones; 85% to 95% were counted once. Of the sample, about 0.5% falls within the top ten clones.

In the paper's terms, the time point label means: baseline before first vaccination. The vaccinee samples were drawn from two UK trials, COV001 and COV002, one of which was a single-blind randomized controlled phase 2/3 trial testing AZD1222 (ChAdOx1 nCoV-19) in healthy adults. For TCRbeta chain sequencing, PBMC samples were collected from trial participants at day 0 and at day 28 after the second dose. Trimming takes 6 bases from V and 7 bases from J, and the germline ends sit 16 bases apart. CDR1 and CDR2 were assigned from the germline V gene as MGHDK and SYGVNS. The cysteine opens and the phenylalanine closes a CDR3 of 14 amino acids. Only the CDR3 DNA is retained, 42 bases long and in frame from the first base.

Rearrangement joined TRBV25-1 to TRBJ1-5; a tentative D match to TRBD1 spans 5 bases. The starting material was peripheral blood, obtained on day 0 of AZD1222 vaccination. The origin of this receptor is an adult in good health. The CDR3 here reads CASSPSGGGQPQHF. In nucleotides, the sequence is TGTGCCAGCAGCCCAAGCGGGGGAGGGCAGCCCCAGCATTTT.